These 27 T cell receptor beta chains were sequenced from one sample in a study of blood T cell repertoires in COVID-19. Sequenced by immunoSEQ multiplex PCR; TCRdb stores in-frame clones only, minus some. This table holds 150,000 or so clones, approximately 80% found once. The sequencing input was PBMCs or T cells enriched from blood (not recorded which). The receptors were sampled from a woman aged 50 to 60 who had recovered from COVID-19.

The CDR3 DNA sequence: TGTGCCAGCAGTTTCCCGCAGAACTATGGCTACACCTTC. Amino acid sequence: CASSFPQNYGYTF. The chain employs TRBV28 and TRBJ1-2; D gene unclear. Germline V lookup: CDR1 MDHEN, CDR2 SYDVKM. This CDR3 is built from 13 residues. Trimming left V 3 bases short and J 2 bases short, with 7 bases between.

This chain joins TRBV5-1 and TRBJ1-4; 11 bases agree with TRBD1. This CDR3 spans 14 amino acids. Trimming at V came to 4 bases and at J to 12 bases, leaving 8 bases not matched to a gene. CDR1 is SGHRS and CDR2 is YFSETQ in the germline V gene. CDR3 amino acids: CASSPGTGGLELFF. CDR3 DNA: TGCGCCAGCAGCCCGGGGACAGGGGGATTGGAACTGTTTTTT.

This clone showed up just once. The chain has TRBV19 and TRBJ1-2; D call uncertain. The CDR3 covers 13 residues. The germline CDR1 and CDR2 sequences are LNHDA and SQIVND (reference sequence). The V and J ends lost 6 bases and 8 bases respectively, with 16 bases between them. The CDR3 reads CASSLSGRKGYTF. The CDR3 DNA sequence: TGTGCCAGTAGCCTTAGCGGGAGAAAGGGCTACACCTTC.

The chain recombines TRBV18 with TRBJ1-1; TRBD1 matches at 8 bases. The CDR3 loop spans 16 amino acids. Germline values: CDR1 KGHSH, CDR2 LQKENI. Trimming cost V 1 base and J 7 bases; bases outside gene matches: 11. The CDR3 bases are TGTGCCAGCTCACCACTGGCGCAGGGGGCGCCAATTGAAGCTTTCTTT. Encoded protein: CASSPLAQGAPIEAFF.

The chain carries TRBV5-1 and TRBJ1-1; no firm D call. V was clipped by 0 bases and J by 1 base, with 10 bases between them. The CDR3 length is 15 residues. Germline V CDR1 and CDR2: SGHRS, YFSETQ. The CDR3 sequence: CASSLGEAGNTEAFF. DNA for the CDR3: TGCGCCAGCAGCTTGGGGGAGGCCGGGAACACTGAAGCTTTCTTT.

This chain joins TRBV15 and TRBJ2-5, with D tentatively TRBD2 (6 bases). V shed 0 bases and J shed 4 bases, with 9 bases lying between them. Germline V lookup: CDR1 LNHNV, CDR2 YYDKDF (reference sequence). There are 14 residues in the CDR3. The CDR3 DNA reads as TGTGCCACCAGCAGAGATCTCGGGGGAGAGACCCAGTACTTC. It encodes CATSRDLGGETQYF.

J is TRBJ2-7 and V is TRBV3-1 (or the pseudogene TRBV3-2); D is unclear. The CDR3 extends over 14 amino acids. Per the germline V gene, CDR1 is LGHDT and CDR2 is YNNKEL (reference sequence). Trimming pared 5 bases from V and 2 bases from J, leaving 13 bases between. CDR3 in amino acids: CASSFTRGAYEQYF. The CDR3 DNA sequence: TGTGCCAGCAGCTTCACGCGAGGAGCCTACGAGCAGTACTTC.

V usage is TRBV23-1 and J usage is TRBJ1-1; D unresolved. TRBV23-1 is classed as an ORF, of uncertain function. V dropped 1 base and J dropped 7 bases, with 13 bases sitting between them. The CDR3 totals 14 residues. The CDR3 coding sequence is TGCGCCAGCAGTCAATTTACACGGGGTAATGAAGCTTTCTTT. Residues: CASSQFTRGNEAFF.

The genes are TRBV19 and TRBJ1-2; D uncertain. The germline V and J ends were trimmed by 5 bases and 8 bases, with 12 bases remaining between them. The CDR3 contains 12 residues. Germline CDR1 reads LNHDA; CDR2 reads SQIVND (reference sequence). This CDR3 is CASSSGFGGYTF. Written as DNA, the CDR3 is TGTGCCAGTAGTTCCGGGTTTGGAGGCTACACCTTC.

This clone has only one observation. The chain has TRBV28 and TRBJ2-2, with D tentatively TRBD2 (5 bases). Germline CDR1 is MDHEN and CDR2 is SYDVKM. Trimming left V 6 bases short and J 7 bases short, with 21 bases between. The CDR3 consists of 16 residues. CDR3 in DNA: TGTGCCAGCAGCAGGAACCCGGGGATATACGTCGGGGAGCTGTTTTTT. Encoded protein: CASSRNPGIYVGELFF.

The rearrangement joins TRBV27 to TRBJ1-1; 8 bases match TRBD1. Looked up from germline, CDR1 is MNHEY and CDR2 is SMNVEV (reference sequence). The trim removed 3 bases at V and 4 bases at J, leaving 13 bases unmatched. CDR3 length: 17 amino acids. CDR3 protein: CASSFRYSDRGSTEAFF. CDR3 DNA: TGTGCCAGCAGTTTCCGCTACTCCGACAGGGGAAGCACTGAAGCTTTCTTT.

This clone was picked up one time. This chain joins TRBV27 and TRBJ1-6; D may be TRBD1 (5 bases). Trimming removed 6 bases from V and 7 bases from J, with 16 bases in between. The CDR3 runs to 15 residues. The V gene's germline CDR1 is MNHEY and CDR2 SMNVEV (reference sequence). The CDR3 bases are TGTGCCAGCAGCCACTCCGGGACTGAAAATTCACCCCTCCACTTT. As protein: CASSHSGTENSPLHF.

The chain has TRBV7-2 and TRBJ1-2; D is undetermined. CDR3 length: 13 amino acids. Between the trimmed V and J ends, which lost 1 base and 4 bases, there was a span of 7 bases. Germline V gives CDR1 SGHTA, CDR2 FQGNSA. The CDR3 here is CASSLDPGYGYTF. CDR3 DNA sequence: TGTGCCAGCAGCTTAGACCCAGGCTATGGCTACACCTTC.

The rearrangement uses TRBV19 and TRBJ1-3; D call uncertain. The CDR3 runs to 14 residues. Trimming stripped 5 bases from V and 1 base from J, with 9 bases between. Germline assignment: CDR1 LNHDA and CDR2 SQIVND (reference sequence). CDR3 sequence (DNA): TGTGCCAGTAGTCTAAGCATATCTGGAAACACCATATATTTT. Its protein product is CASSLSISGNTIYF.

Notes on this clone: The sample has other DNA sequences that encode this CDR3 too. The genes are TRBV18 and TRBJ2-7; 7 bases map to TRBD1. From germline, CDR1 is KGHSH and CDR2 LQKENI. The CDR3 has 14 residues. J lost 5 bases, V lost 1 base, and 5 bases had no gene match. Here the CDR3 reads CASSPQTGQNEQYF. The CDR3 bases are TGTGCCAGCTCACCACAGACAGGGCAGAACGAGCAGTACTTC.

V usage is TRBV28 and J usage is TRBJ2-7; 8 nucleotides align to TRBD1. Per germline, CDR1 MDHEN and CDR2 SYDVKM. CDR3 length: 15 residues. V was clipped by 2 bases and J by 3 bases; unmatched bases: 6. The CDR3 region has the DNA TGTGCCAGCAGTTTACCCCTCGACAGGGGCTACGAGCAGTACTTC. Translated: CASSLPLDRGYEQYF.

This clone was seen more than once but under ten times. The chain employs TRBV4-3 and TRBJ2-1; 8 bases match TRBD2. Germline V lookup: CDR1 LGHNA, CDR2 YSLEER. CDR3 length equals 16 residues. The V and J ends lost 3 bases and 1 base, in that order; junction bases with no gene match: 5. This chain's CDR3 is CASSHLRGGSYNEQFF. CDR3 in DNA: TGCGCCAGCAGCCACCTACGCGGGGGGTCCTACAATGAGCAGTTCTTC.

About this clone itself: The sample contains more than one DNA sequence encoding this CDR3. The chain couples TRBV27 to TRBJ2-7; the match to TRBD1 covers 11 bases. CDR1 and CDR2 from the germline V gene are MNHEY and SMNVEV (reference sequence). This CDR3 has 14 amino acids. Trimming cost V 6 bases and J 4 bases; bases outside gene matches: 5. As DNA, the CDR3 is TGTGCCAGCAGCCCCGGGACAGGGGGATACGAGCAGTACTTC. Protein sequence: CASSPGTGGYEQYF.

This rearrangement joins TRBV7-2 to TRBJ2-3; 12 bases align to TRBD2. Trimming took 5 bases from V and 3 from J; bases not matched to a gene: 6. The CDR3 length is 16 residues. In germline, CDR1 is SGHTA, CDR2 FQGNSA. CDR3: CASSPIGLAGTDTQYF. In nucleotides, the CDR3 is TGTGCCAGCAGCCCAATCGGACTAGCGGGGACAGATACGCAGTATTTT.

This chain joins TRBV28 and TRBJ2-3, with 7 bases fitting TRBD2. With V trimmed by 5 bases and J by 9 bases, 14 bases remained unmatched. This CDR3 comprises 15 residues. The V gene's germline CDR1 is MDHEN and CDR2 SYDVKM. CDR3 in DNA: TGTGCCAGCAGTCCCAGTGGCGGGAGAAAATTAACGCAGTATTTT. Protein sequence: CASSPSGGRKLTQYF. Drawing the rest from reference TRBV28 and TRBJ2-3, the complete variable domain is DVKVTQSSRYLVKRTGEKVFLECVQDMDHENMFWYRQDPGLGLRLIYFSYDVKMKEKGDIPEGYSVSREKKERFSLILESASTNQTSMYLCASSPSGGRKLTQYFGPGTRLTVL.

The rearrangement joins TRBV5-4 to TRBJ2-1; 9 bases map to TRBD2. CDR3 length: 16 residues. CDR1 SGHNT and CDR2 YYREEE come from the germline V gene (reference sequence). The trim removed 1 base at V and 8 bases at J, leaving 10 bases unmatched. The DNA for the CDR3 is TGTGCCAGCAGCTTGAAGAAGCGGGGGGCTGGGGATGAGCAGTTCTTC. Translation gives CASSLKKRGAGDEQFF.

The chain is built from TRBV5-8 and TRBJ2-1, with 7 positions matching TRBD1. V trimming: 4 bases; J trimming: 9 bases; junction bases outside the gene matches: 16. CDR1 is SGHTS and CDR2 is YDEGEE in the germline V gene. The CDR3 loop spans 16 amino acids. The CDR3 spells CASSPIQERYRGEQFF. In DNA, the CDR3 is TGTGCCAGCAGCCCGATCCAGGAACGATACAGGGGTGAGCAGTTCTTC.

The chain employs TRBV6-5 and TRBJ1-5; the D gene is possibly TRBD1 (5 bases). The CDR3 length is 15 residues. In germline, CDR1 is MNHEY, CDR2 SVGAGI. The ends were cut back, 2 bases at V and 6 bases at J, with 14 bases in the middle. CDR3 region: CASSYAAGYGQPQHF. In DNA, the CDR3 is TGTGCCAGCAGTTACGCGGCAGGGTACGGTCAGCCCCAGCATTTT.

V is TRBV28 and J is TRBJ1-1; no firm D call. CDR3 length: 13 residues. Deletions cut 5 bases from V and 1 base from J, with 8 bases between. Germline CDR1 is MDHEN and CDR2 is SYDVKM. The CDR3 here is CASSATRNTEAFF. The CDR3 bases are TGTGCCAGCAGTGCGACAAGGAACACTGAAGCTTTCTTT.

The V and J genes are TRBV7-9 and TRBJ1-6; 8 bases match TRBD1. Losses at the gene ends were 4 bases for V and 6 bases for J; bases not matched to a gene: 2. The CDR3 covers 14 residues. Germline CDR1 and CDR2: SEHNR and FQNEAQ (reference sequence). CDR3 residues: CASSSGQGNSPLHF. In DNA form, the CDR3 reads TGTGCCAGCAGCTCCGGACAGGGTAATTCACCCCTCCACTTT.

The chain is built from TRBV9 and TRBJ2-3; 9 bases are a match to TRBD1. The CDR3 covers 16 residues. Germline CDR1 and CDR2: SGDLS and YYNGEE. V shed 0 bases and J 4 bases; nucleotides not matched to a gene: 6. CDR3: CASSVDGTGKADTQYF. The CDR3 DNA is TGTGCCAGCAGCGTAGACGGGACAGGGAAAGCAGATACGCAGTATTTT.

The chain carries TRBV10-3 and TRBJ1-4; TRBD1 might be the D (5 bases). The V end was cut by 10 bases, the J end by 0 bases, with 12 bases between. The CDR3 length is 14 residues. Per germline, CDR1 ENHRY and CDR2 SYGVKD. The CDR3 spells CATQDTSTNEKLFF. The CDR3 nucleotides read TGTGCCACCCAGGACACTTCAACTAATGAAAAACTGTTTTTT.